These 21 T cell receptor beta chains came from one sample sequenced in a study of blood T cell repertoires in COVID-19 (dated by TCRdb to between 2020 and 2021). Library prep was done by the immunoSEQ multiplex PCR assay. TCRdb obtained this table from immuneACCESS and retained in-frame rearrangements with V and J assigned. These tables miss some clones; where compared with another copy, unresolved V genes account for less than half of the shortfall, and the remainder is unexplained. Present in this sample are 110,000 to 150,000 clones, 75% to 90% of which were seen just once. The ten top clones hold around 4% of the sample. The sample comprised peripheral blood. Receptors were obtained from a woman of 80 years or more with acute or convalescent COVID-19.

The chain is built from TRBV5-1 and TRBJ1-5; no reliable D call. The V end was cut by 1 base, the J end by 6 bases, with 11 bases between. Germline V lookup: CDR1 SGHRS, CDR2 YFSETQ. The CDR3 is 14 amino acids. The chain's CDR3 is CASSLNDMRQPQHF. The CDR3 DNA is TGCGCCAGCAGCTTGAACGATATGCGTCAGCCCCAGCATTTT.

In its sample, this clone was seen a few times. The genes are TRBV29-1 and TRBJ2-7; TRBD2 matches at 8 bases. V shed 6 bases, J shed 6 bases, and the junction held 10 bases outside the gene matches. CDR1 is SQVTM and CDR2 is ANQGSEA in the germline V gene. CDR3 size: 13 residues. CDR3 sequence reads: CSVGAGEPSEQYF. CDR3 DNA: TGCAGCGTCGGAGCGGGAGAACCCTCCGAGCAGTACTTC.

This chain links TRBV18 with TRBJ1-1; D gene uncertain. Per germline, CDR1 KGHSH and CDR2 LQKENI. The CDR3 has 14 amino acids. The V end was cut by 6 bases, the J end by 1 base, with 12 bases between. This CDR3 is CASSQDGANTEAFF. CDR3 sequence (DNA): TGTGCCAGCTCTCAAGACGGAGCGAACACTGAAGCTTTCTTT.

The rearrangement links TRBV5-1 to TRBJ2-5; 7 nucleotides align to TRBD2. V gave up 4 bases and J gave up 2 bases; unmatched junction bases: 5. Germline-derived CDR1 and CDR2 are SGHRS and YFSETQ. The CDR3 is 14 amino acids. The CDR3 DNA reads as TGCGCCAGCAGCCGTCGCGGGAGACAAGAGACCCAGTACTTC. Its translation is CASSRRGRQETQYF.

The chain couples TRBV20-1 to TRBJ2-1, with D possibly matching TRBD1 (5 bases). Germline CDR1 and CDR2: DFQATT and SNEGSKA (reference sequence). This CDR3 comprises 15 residues. V was trimmed by 5 bases and J by 0 bases, leaving 14 bases between them. CDR3 loop: CSARGLDSSYNEQFF. The CDR3 DNA reads TGCAGTGCTCGTGGGTTAGACAGCTCCTACAATGAGCAGTTCTTC.

This CDR3 reads CASSPGTSGGQGNEQFF. The CDR3 DNA follows: TGCGCCAGCAGCCCCGGGACTAGCGGGGGGCAAGGGAATGAGCAGTTCTTC. This rearrangement joins TRBV5-1 to TRBJ2-1; 15 nucleotides agree with TRBD2. The V gene end was trimmed by 4 bases and the J gene end by 7 bases; junction bases not matched to a gene: 9. This CDR3 contains 17 residues. CDR1 is SGHRS and CDR2 is YFSETQ in the germline V gene.

This chain connects TRBV5-6 to TRBJ2-3, with TRBD1 matching over 12 bases. Per the germline V gene, CDR1 is SGHDT and CDR2 is YYEEEE. The CDR3 length is 15 residues. Unmatched junction bases numbered 10, after V lost 4 bases and J lost 10 bases. CDR3 DNA: TGTGCCAGCAGCCTAGGGGGACAGGGGGCAGCTGCGCAGTATTTT. As protein: CASSLGGQGAAAQYF.

This chain uses TRBV5-1 with TRBJ2-3; 8 positions agree with TRBD2. The CDR3 spans 16 residues. V was pared by 3 bases and J by 4 bases, with 10 bases of the junction left unmatched. CDR1 is SGHRS and CDR2 is YFSETQ in the germline V gene. Here the CDR3 reads CASSYGLADPSDTQYF. As DNA, the CDR3 is TGCGCCAGCAGCTACGGACTAGCCGATCCTTCAGATACGCAGTATTTT.

This rearrangement joins TRBV14 to TRBJ2-7; 14 bases match TRBD2. This CDR3 comprises 15 residues. CDR1 and CDR2 (germline): SGHDN, FVKESK. V dropped 1 base and J dropped 4; count of bases not matched to a gene: 0. The CDR3 region is CASSQGLAGGYEQYF. Written as DNA, the CDR3 is TGTGCCAGCAGCCAAGGACTAGCGGGAGGGTACGAGCAGTACTTC.

The chain uses TRBV29-1 and TRBJ1-2, with 10 bases lining up with TRBD1. From germline, CDR1 is SQVTM and CDR2 ANQGSEA. The CDR3 is 12 amino acids. V shed 3 bases and J 6 bases; nucleotides not matched to a gene: 1. CDR3 sequence: CSVETGGHGYTF. As DNA, the CDR3 is TGCAGCGTTGAGACAGGGGGCCATGGCTACACCTTC.

This clone was seen once. The chain links TRBV6-5 to TRBJ2-1; D is perhaps TRBD1 (5 bases). The CDR3 has 11 residues. Trimming shortened V by 4 bases and J by 10 bases, and 8 bases separated the two germline ends. CDR1 is MNHEY and CDR2 is SVGAGI in the germline V gene. The chain's CDR3 is CASSLAGEQFF. CDR3 DNA sequence: TGTGCCAGCAGTTTAGCAGGGGAGCAGTTCTTC.

This chain links TRBV28 with TRBJ1-5; 8 bases align to TRBD1. The CDR3 loop spans 19 amino acids. The V gene's germline CDR1 is MDHEN and CDR2 SYDVKM. After removal of 6 bases from V and 2 bases from J, the junction contained 18 bases not matched to a gene. The CDR3 reads CASSPPRGQAYAGNQPQHF. The DNA for the CDR3 is TGTGCCAGCAGCCCCCCCAGGGGACAGGCATACGCGGGCAATCAGCCCCAGCATTTT.

The rearrangement joins TRBV3-1 (or the pseudogene TRBV3-2) to TRBJ1-5; perhaps TRBD1 as D (5 bases). Germline CDR1 reads LGHDT; CDR2 reads YNNKEL (reference sequence). The CDR3 runs 13 residues. V was cut by 6 bases and J by 7 bases, with 13 bases left in between. The CDR3 DNA reads as TGTGCCAGCAGTTTGAGCAAGGGGCAGCCCCAGCATTTT. It specifies CASSLSKGQPQHF.

The chain couples TRBV29-1 to TRBJ2-2, with 7 bases fitting TRBD1. The CDR3 spans 14 residues. With V trimmed by 4 bases and J by 3 bases, 5 bases remained unmatched. CDR1 SQVTM and CDR2 ANQGSEA come from the germline V gene. CDR3 coding DNA: TGCAGCGTTGTGGACAGGTTAGACACCGGGGAGCTGTTTTTT. Translation gives CSVVDRLDTGELFF.

This clone came up once. The gene calls are TRBV2 and TRBJ2-2, with 8 bases identical to TRBD2. CDR3 length equals 14 residues. Losses at the gene ends were 5 bases for V and 5 bases for J; bases not matched to a gene: 4. The germline V gene has CDR1 SNHLY and CDR2 FYNNEI. CDR3 nucleotide sequence: TGTGCCAGCAGTCTTAGCGGGGTAACCGGGGAGCTGTTTTTT. Protein: CASSLSGVTGELFF.

The rearrangement joins TRBV7-8 to TRBJ1-3, with a possible D match to TRBD1 (6 bases). V dropped 6 bases and J dropped 2 bases, with 11 bases sitting between them. Germline CDR1 SGHVS, CDR2 FQNEAQ. The CDR3 has 14 residues. CDR3: CASSRRTAGNTIYF. The CDR3 DNA reads TGTGCCAGCAGTCGCCGGACAGCTGGAAACACCATATATTTT. Filled out from reference TRBV7-8 and TRBJ1-3, the complete variable domain reads GAGVSQSPRYKVAKRGQDVALRCDPISGHVSLFWYQQALGQGPEFLTYFQNEAQLDKSGLPSDRFFAERPEGSVSTLKIQRTQQEDSAVYLCASSRRTAGNTIYFGEGSWLTVV.

This chain joins TRBV6-5 and TRBJ2-1, with 7 bases identical to TRBD1. The germline gives CDR1 MNHEY, CDR2 SVGAGI. The CDR3 sequence is 16 residues long. Unmatched junction bases numbered 11, after V lost 2 bases and J lost 7 bases. CDR3 sequence (DNA): TGTGCCAGCAGTTACCAACCGGCAGGGGGTTTGAATGAGCAGTTCTTC. Its protein product is CASSYQPAGGLNEQFF.

This clone turned up a few times. The chain employs TRBV25-1 and TRBJ1-5; D remains unclear. There are 17 residues in the CDR3. V gave up 0 bases and J gave up 3 bases, with 15 bases separating them. Germline V CDR1 and CDR2: MGHDK, SYGVNS. The CDR3 sequence is CASSEYVGRETNQPQHF. The CDR3 coding sequence is TGTGCCAGCAGTGAATACGTAGGACGGGAAACCAATCAGCCCCAGCATTTT.

V gene TRBV13 combines with J gene TRBJ2-7; 7 bases fit TRBD1. The CDR3 totals 15 residues. V lost 5 bases and J lost 5; bases outside the gene matches: 12. The germline V gene has CDR1 PRHDT and CDR2 FYEKMQ (reference sequence). Here the CDR3 reads CASSHLGRGSDEQYF. Here the CDR3 DNA reads TGTGCCAGCAGCCACTTAGGCAGGGGGTCTGACGAGCAGTACTTC.

CDR3 sequence: CASLGLDFPLAKNIQYF. The CDR3 DNA reads as TGTGCCAGCTTGGGACTAGACTTCCCCCTAGCCAAAAACATTCAGTACTTC. This chain joins TRBV2 and TRBJ2-4, with 8 nucleotides matching TRBD2. The length of the CDR3 is 17 residues. Germline-derived CDR1 and CDR2 are SNHLY and FYNNEI. J lost 0 bases, V lost 8 bases, and 12 bases had no gene match. Using reference TRBV2 and TRBJ2-4 for the parts outside the CDR3, the full variable domain is EPEVTQTPSHQVTQMGQEVILRCVPISNHLYFYWYRQILGQKVEFLVSFYNNEISEKSEIFDDQFSVERPDGSNFTLKIRSTKLEDSAMYFCASLGLDFPLAKNIQYFGAGTRLSVL.

The genes are TRBV19 and TRBJ2-7; 9 bases line up with TRBD1. Germline CDR1 LNHDA, CDR2 SQIVND (reference sequence). The CDR3 covers 14 residues. Trimming at V came to 3 bases and at J to 3 bases, leaving 3 bases not matched to a gene. This CDR3 is CASSIGQGNYEQYF. The DNA for the CDR3 is TGTGCCAGTAGTATCGGACAGGGGAACTACGAGCAGTACTTC.